This T cell receptor beta chain is from a study of blood T cell repertoires in COVID-19. This clone showed up many times. Using immunoSEQ multiplex PCR, the repertoire was profiled, and TCRdb retains in-frame clones only, with some absent. The sample includes roughly 200,000 clones, 70% to 80% of them seen just once. Trimming removed 5 bases from V and 7 bases from J; junction bases left unmatched: 7. CDR3 length: 14 amino acids. Germline CDR1 reads KGHSH; CDR2 reads LQKENI. The chain uses TRBV18 and TRBJ2-1, with 8 nucleotides matching TRBD2. The TCR sequence derives from a woman aged 45-65 years with active or convalescent COVID-19. The sequenced sample consisted of peripheral blood. CDR3: CASSNTSGMNEQFF. Here the CDR3 DNA reads TGTGCCAGCTCAAATACTAGCGGTATGAATGAGCAGTTCTTC.